The 30 T cell receptor beta chains below all came from one sample that was sequenced in a study of cytomegalovirus exposure and HLA in healthy donors. PCR employed 60 Vbeta and 13 Jbeta primers. Here immunoSEQ multiplex PCR was the method, and the copy in TCRdb shows in-frame clones only, minus some. The sample carries more than 85,000 clones, approximately 79% recorded once. The sample consisted of PBMCs. The receptor source for this set is a man between 25 and 39 years old in good health and CMV-seropositive.

The V and J genes are TRBV18 and TRBJ2-5, with D perhaps matching TRBD2 (6 bases). The V end lost 5 bases, the J end lost 2 bases, and 15 bases lay between the germline ends. CDR1 is KGHSH, CDR2 LQKENI, per germline. There are 15 residues in the CDR3. CDR3 DNA sequence: TGTGCCAGCTCATTGGGTTTGGCGGGGCAAGAGACCCAGTACTTC. It encodes CASSLGLAGQETQYF. The full variable domain, completed using reference TRBV18 and TRBJ2-5, is NAGVMQNPRHLVRRRGQEARLRCSPMKGHSHVYWYRQLPEEGLKFMVYLQKENIIDESGMPKERFSAEFPKEGPSILRIQQVVRGDSAAYFCASSLGLAGQETQYFGPGTRLLVL.

This chain uses TRBV15 with TRBJ1-5; D is uncertain. V was cut by 0 bases and J by 7 bases, with 13 bases left in between. The CDR3 consists of 15 residues. Germline CDR1 LNHNV, CDR2 YYDKDF (reference sequence). The CDR3 DNA sequence: TGTGCCACCAGCAGAGAACCACCGTCGGGGCAGCCCCAGCATTTT. This sequence encodes CATSREPPSGQPQHF.

This clone was seen repeatedly, ten times or more. The V call is TRBV7-3, the J call TRBJ2-7; TRBD1 might be the D (6 bases). Trimming removed 4 bases from V and 2 bases from J, with 12 bases in between. CDR1 and CDR2 from the germline V gene are SGHTA and FQGTGA. There are 14 residues in the CDR3. The CDR3 is CASSSNDRPYEQYF. The CDR3 region has the DNA TGTGCCAGCAGCTCAAACGACAGGCCCTACGAGCAGTACTTC.

The V call is TRBV5-8, the J call TRBJ1-2, with 8 bases matching TRBD1. The CDR3 has 17 residues. Germline values: CDR1 SGHTS, CDR2 YDEGEE. The trim removed 4 bases at V and 6 bases at J, leaving 17 bases unmatched. CDR3 bases: TGTGCCAGCAGCCCGGACAGGGACCTATACGTGCGGGATGGCTACACCTTC. It codes for CASSPDRDLYVRDGYTF. Full variable domain (rest looked up from reference TRBV5-8 and TRBJ1-2): EAGVTQSPTHLIKTRGQQATLRCSPISGHTSVYWYQQALGLGLQFLLWYDEGEERNRGNFPPRFSGRQFPNYSSELNVNALELEDSALYLCASSPDRDLYVRDGYTFGSGTRLTVV.

V gene TRBV27 combines with J gene TRBJ2-7; TRBD2 is a possible D gene (7 bases). The V end lost 2 bases, the J end lost 6 bases, and 17 bases lay between the germline ends. Germline-derived CDR1 and CDR2 are MNHEY and SMNVEV (reference sequence). The CDR3 length is 15 residues. CDR3 DNA: TGTGCCAGCAGTTTAGTGGCAGGGGAGGGATGCGAGCAGTACTTC. This encodes CASSLVAGEGCEQYF.

J is TRBJ2-4 and V is TRBV10-3, with a possible D match to TRBD2 (6 bases). V was cut by 11 bases and J by 4 bases, with 21 bases left in between. Germline V gene data show CDR1 as ENHRY and CDR2 as SYGVKD. The CDR3 extends over 15 amino acids. The chain's CDR3 is CAHQPEEGPKNIQYF. Here the CDR3 DNA reads TGTGCCCATCAGCCCGAGGAGGGGCCAAAAAACATTCAGTACTTC.

This chain uses TRBV7-2 with TRBJ2-3; 9 nucleotides agree with TRBD2. This CDR3 region has 16 residues. V gave up 4 bases and J gave up 1 base; unmatched junction bases: 6. The germline gives CDR1 SGHTA, CDR2 FQGNSA. CDR3 residues: CASSSGAGGGTDTQYF. The CDR3 DNA is TGTGCCAGCAGCTCGGGGGCGGGGGGGGGCACAGATACGCAGTATTTT.

This rearrangement joins TRBV7-9 to TRBJ1-4; maybe TRBD1 (5 bases). Germline loops: CDR1 SEHNR, CDR2 FQNEAQ (reference sequence). Deletions cut 1 base from V and 5 bases from J, with 17 bases between. The CDR3 totals 17 residues. The CDR3 sequence is CASSLGVWAGLNEKLFF. The CDR3 DNA is TGTGCCAGCAGCTTAGGAGTTTGGGCAGGGCTCAATGAAAAACTGTTTTTT.

The sample holds a few counts of this clone. CDR3 amino acids: CASSPMPGQGWEQYF. CDR3 DNA: TGCGCCAGCAGCCCTATGCCGGGACAGGGGTGGGAGCAGTACTTC. The gene calls are TRBV4-3 and TRBJ2-7, with 10 bases matching TRBD1. The CDR3 length is 15 residues. Germline lookup yields CDR1 LGHNA and CDR2 YSLEER. The ends lost 4 bases at V and 7 bases at J; junction bases unmatched: 10.

J is TRBJ1-2 and V is TRBV10-3; perhaps TRBD1 as D (6 bases). The V gene's germline CDR1 is ENHRY and CDR2 SYGVKD. The ends were cut back, 10 bases at V and 6 bases at J, with 21 bases in the middle. The CDR3 is 14 amino acids. The CDR3 coding sequence is TGTGCCACCCAGTCAAAGGGGGAAGTAAATGGCTACACCTTC. Protein sequence: CATQSKGEVNGYTF.

The rearrangement joins TRBV7-9 to TRBJ2-7; D may be TRBD2 (5 bases). The V end was cut by 5 bases, the J end by 5 bases, with 22 bases between. Germline CDR1 and CDR2: SEHNR and FQNEAQ (reference sequence). The CDR3 is made up of 16 amino acids. CDR3 residues: CASSPKSWTPQHEQYF. Here the CDR3 DNA reads TGTGCCAGCAGCCCAAAATCCTGGACTCCCCAACACGAGCAGTACTTC.

This clone was detected once. The chain recombines TRBV29-1 with TRBJ1-2, with D possibly being TRBD1 (5 bases). The CDR3 totals 11 residues. Trimming stripped 4 bases from V and 7 bases from J, with 10 bases between. The germline CDR1 and CDR2 sequences are SQVTM and ANQGSEA. The CDR3 loop is CSVGQGGGYTF. In DNA, the CDR3 is TGCAGCGTTGGCCAGGGAGGTGGCTACACCTTC. The entire variable domain, with the rest obtained from reference TRBV29-1 and TRBJ1-2, is as follows: SAVISQKPSRDICQRGTSLTIQCQVDSQVTMMFWYRQQPGQSLTLIATANQGSEATYESGFVIDKFPISRPNLTFSTLTVSNMSPEDSSIYLCSVGQGGGYTFGSGTRLTVV.

The CDR3 protein is CASAPTGATYEQYF. DNA for the CDR3: TGTGCTAGTGCCCCGACAGGGGCAACCTACGAGCAGTACTTC. The rearrangement uses TRBV12-5 and TRBJ2-7; 8 nucleotides align to TRBD1. The trim removed 7 bases at V and 2 bases at J, leaving 7 bases unmatched. Germline loops: CDR1 LGHNT, CDR2 FRNRAP. CDR3 length: 14 residues.

This clone came up a few times. J is TRBJ1-2 and V is TRBV6-5; the D gene is possibly TRBD1 (6 bases). The CDR3 extends over 14 amino acids. Trimming took off 3 bases at V and 2 bases at J, with 10 bases between the two ends. Germline CDR1 and CDR2: MNHEY and SVGAGI. CDR3 protein: CASSYYDRNYGYTF. The CDR3 DNA follows: TGTGCCAGCAGTTATTATGACAGGAACTATGGCTACACCTTC.

This clone has just one count. The chain recombines TRBV5-1 with TRBJ1-6, with D possibly matching TRBD1 (5 bases). The CDR3 sequence is 15 residues long. V was cut by 0 bases and J by 7 bases, with 11 bases left in between. CDR1 and CDR2 from the germline V gene are SGHRS and YFSETQ. The CDR3 loop reads CASSLEPGGNSPLHF. For the CDR3, the DNA is TGCGCCAGCAGCTTGGAACCTGGGGGGAATTCACCCCTCCACTTT.

The chain carries TRBV14 and TRBJ2-7, with 8 bases fitting TRBD2. After removal of 4 bases from V and 3 bases from J, the junction contained 5 bases not matched to a gene. This CDR3 is built from 14 residues. Germline values: CDR1 SGHDN, CDR2 FVKESK. The DNA of the CDR3 is TGTGCCAGCAGCCGTACGGGGGGGTACTACGAGCAGTACTTC. It encodes CASSRTGGYYEQYF.

The chain is built from TRBV6-1 and TRBJ2-2, with 8 positions matching TRBD1. The CDR3 is 15 residues long. Germline CDR1 reads MNHNS; CDR2 reads SASEGT. The V gene end was trimmed by 7 bases and the J gene end by 3 bases; junction bases not matched to a gene: 7. CDR3 protein: CASTSGQDYTGELFF. The CDR3, as DNA: TGTGCCAGCACCTCGGGACAGGACTACACCGGGGAGCTGTTTTTT.

The rearrangement joins TRBV2 to TRBJ2-2, with 7 bases lining up with TRBD2. V shed 3 bases, J shed 2 bases, and the junction held 6 bases outside the gene matches. CDR1 and CDR2 (germline): SNHLY, FYNNEI. The CDR3 contains 16 residues. The CDR3 loop is CASSDLAGDNTGELFF. The CDR3 nucleotides are TGTGCCAGCAGTGACCTGGCGGGGGATAACACCGGGGAGCTGTTTTTT.

The chain links TRBV9 to TRBJ2-1, with TRBD1 as a possible D gene (5 bases). Deletions cut 4 bases from V and 8 bases from J, with 19 bases between. Germline CDR1 reads SGDLS; CDR2 reads YYNGEE. This CDR3 region has 15 residues. The CDR3 loop reads CASSPRLGLVDEQFF. CDR3 bases: TGTGCCAGCAGCCCCCGGCTGGGGCTTGTGGATGAGCAGTTCTTC. The whole variable domain, filled in from reference TRBV9 and TRBJ2-1, reads DSGVTQTPKHLITATGQRVTLRCSPRSGDLSVYWYQQSLDQGLQFLIQYYNGEERAKGNILERFSAQQFPDLHSELNLSSLELGDSALYFCASSPRLGLVDEQFFGPGTRLTVL.

The chain employs TRBV2 and TRBJ2-1; no clear D gene. CDR1 is SNHLY and CDR2 is FYNNEI in the germline V gene. Trimming removed 6 bases at V and 9 bases at J, with 9 bases between. This CDR3 comprises 11 residues. CDR3 residues: CASSGLGEQFF. In nucleotides, the CDR3 is TGTGCCAGCAGCGGGTTAGGTGAGCAGTTCTTC.

This chain connects TRBV19 to TRBJ2-3; unclear D gene. The V end lost 4 bases, the J end lost 2 bases, and 10 bases lay between the germline ends. Per germline, CDR1 LNHDA and CDR2 SQIVND (reference sequence). This CDR3 has 14 residues. The CDR3, as DNA: TGTGCCAGTAGTACGCTAGAGGCCACAGATACGCAGTATTTT. This encodes CASSTLEATDTQYF.

The chain carries TRBV5-1 and TRBJ2-5; possible D gene TRBD1, 6 bases. Per germline, CDR1 SGHRS and CDR2 YFSETQ. Trimming pared 1 base from V and 5 bases from J, leaving 12 bases between. The CDR3 runs 14 residues. In nucleotides, the CDR3 is TGCGCCAGCAGCTTGAATCAGGGGAGTGAGACCCAGTACTTC. This translates into CASSLNQGSETQYF.

This clone was counted a single time. The chain combines TRBV9 with TRBJ2-5; TRBD2 matches at 13 bases. CDR1 is SGDLS, CDR2 YYNGEE, per germline. V trimming: 7 bases; J trimming: 6 bases; junction bases outside the gene matches: 6. This CDR3 comprises 14 residues. CDR3 bases: TGTGCCAGCGCGGGGACTAGCGGGGTAAAGACCCAGTACTTC. Encoded protein: CASAGTSGVKTQYF. The whole variable domain, filled in from reference TRBV9 and TRBJ2-5, reads DSGVTQTPKHLITATGQRVTLRCSPRSGDLSVYWYQQSLDQGLQFLIQYYNGEERAKGNILERFSAQQFPDLHSELNLSSLELGDSALYFCASAGTSGVKTQYFGPGTRLLVL.

This chain links TRBV5-1 with TRBJ2-7, with D perhaps matching TRBD1 (6 bases). The germline V gene has CDR1 SGHRS and CDR2 YFSETQ. The length of the CDR3 is 17 residues. Trimming shortened V by 0 bases and J by 7 bases, and 23 bases separated the two germline ends. The CDR3 region is CASSLGWGNPDSDEQYF. CDR3 nucleotide sequence: TGCGCCAGCAGCTTGGGTTGGGGAAATCCGGACAGTGATGAGCAGTACTTC.

The gene calls are TRBV18 and TRBJ2-2; D call uncertain. The CDR3 consists of 14 residues. The V gene lost 3 bases and the J gene lost 0 bases, with 5 bases spanning the gap. The germline CDR1 and CDR2 sequences are KGHSH and LQKENI. The CDR3 DNA is TGTGCCAGCTCACCCCTTTCGAACACCGGGGAGCTGTTTTTT. Translation gives CASSPLSNTGELFF.

The chain uses TRBV6-6 and TRBJ2-1; a possible D gene is TRBD2 (6 bases). The V and J ends lost 0 bases and 9 bases respectively, with 12 bases between them. The CDR3 has 14 amino acids. CDR1 and CDR2 (germline): MNHNY, SVGAGI (reference sequence). This CDR3 is CASSYSGGRGEQFF. In DNA form, the CDR3 reads TGTGCCAGCAGTTACTCGGGGGGACGCGGTGAGCAGTTCTTC.

This clone occurred a few times. This chain connects TRBV18 to TRBJ1-2; tentatively, D is TRBD1 (6 bases). V lost 6 bases to trimming and J lost 8 bases, with 22 bases between them. This CDR3 spans 15 amino acids. The germline CDR1 and CDR2 sequences are KGHSH and LQKENI. The CDR3 reads CASSSQEQGMEGYTF. CDR3 DNA sequence: TGTGCCAGCTCGTCACAAGAACAGGGAATGGAGGGCTACACCTTC.

The CDR3 region is CASTLDREGNQPQHF. The CDR3 region has the DNA TGCGCCAGCACCCTGGACAGGGAGGGCAATCAGCCCCAGCATTTT. V is TRBV10-1 and J is TRBJ1-5, with TRBD1 matching over 8 bases. CDR3 size: 15 residues. Per germline, CDR1 WNHNN and CDR2 SYGVQD (reference sequence). V was pared by 7 bases and J by 2 bases, with 7 bases of the junction left unmatched.

The chain recombines TRBV6-5 with TRBJ2-7; 10 bases agree with TRBD2. There are 14 residues in the CDR3. Germline assignment: CDR1 MNHEY and CDR2 SVGAGI. V shed 6 bases and J 3 bases; nucleotides not matched to a gene: 5. CDR3 residues: CASSLAGAVYEQYF. The DNA of the CDR3 is TGTGCCAGCAGCCTAGCGGGGGCCGTCTACGAGCAGTACTTC.

The chain recombines TRBV25-1 with TRBJ2-1; 7 bases align to TRBD1. The J segment lost 14 bases and the V segment lost 2 bases, leaving 6 bases of the junction unmatched. The CDR3 is made up of 12 amino acids. In germline, CDR1 is MGHDK, CDR2 SYGVNS. DNA of the CDR3: TGTGCCAGCAGTGAAAACAGGGGCGAGAAGTTCTTC. Translated: CASSENRGEKFF.